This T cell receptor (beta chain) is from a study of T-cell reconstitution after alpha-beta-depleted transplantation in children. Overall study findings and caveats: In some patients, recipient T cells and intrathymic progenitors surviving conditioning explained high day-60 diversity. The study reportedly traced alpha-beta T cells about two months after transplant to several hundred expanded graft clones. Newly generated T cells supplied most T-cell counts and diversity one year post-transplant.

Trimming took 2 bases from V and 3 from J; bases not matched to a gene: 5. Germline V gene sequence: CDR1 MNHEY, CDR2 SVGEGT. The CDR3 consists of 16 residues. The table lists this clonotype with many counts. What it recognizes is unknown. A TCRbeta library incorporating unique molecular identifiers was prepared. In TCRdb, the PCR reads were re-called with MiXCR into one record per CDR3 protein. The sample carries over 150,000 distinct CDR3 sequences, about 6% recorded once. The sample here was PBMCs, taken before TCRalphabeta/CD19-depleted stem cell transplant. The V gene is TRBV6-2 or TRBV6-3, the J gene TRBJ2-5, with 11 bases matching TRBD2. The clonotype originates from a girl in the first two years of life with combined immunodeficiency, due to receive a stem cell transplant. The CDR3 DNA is TGTGCCAGCAGTTACGCCGGGACTAGCGGAGAAGAGACCCAGTACTTC. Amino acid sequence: CASSYAGTSGEETQYF.